This T cell receptor beta chain derives from a study of blood T cell repertoires in COVID-19. Sequenced by immunoSEQ multiplex PCR; TCRdb stores in-frame clones only, minus some. Seen here are around 310,000 clones, roughly 91% observed once, and the top ten hold about 9.4%. Sequencing used PBMCs or T cells enriched from blood (not recorded which). The clonotype was recovered from a woman aged 25 to 39 who had recovered from COVID-19.

The chain's CDR3 is CATSRAGSGSETQYF. The CDR3 DNA is TGTGCCACCAGCAGAGCTGGTAGCGGGAGCGAGACCCAGTACTTC. V and J are TRBV15 and TRBJ2-5; 9 bases fit TRBD2. Germline CDR1 reads LNHNV; CDR2 reads YYDKDF (reference sequence). CDR3 size: 15 residues. J was trimmed by 5 bases and V by 1 base; bases with no gene match: 5. Full variable domain (rest looked up from reference TRBV15 and TRBJ2-5): DAMVIQNPRYQVTQFGKPVTLSCSQTLNHNVMYWYQQKSSQAPKLLFHYYDKDFNNEADTPDNFQSRRPNTSFCFLDIRSPGLGDTAMYLCATSRAGSGSETQYFGPGTRLLVL.